This T cell receptor (beta chain) was obtained from a study of blood T cell repertoires in COVID-19. Study details: Sites across the United States, Italy and Spain contributed samples from acute and convalescent COVID-19.

Germline trimming cut 3 bases from V and 7 bases from J; bases unmatched to any gene: 5. This CDR3 region has 14 residues. Germline values: CDR1 LNHDA, CDR2 SQIVND (reference sequence). How the authors handled the data: Estimated nucleated cell counts came from reference gene primer amplification. Sequencing used immunoSEQ multiplex PCR; TCRdb keeps in-frame clones, though not all of them. For V, J and clone size, that table is used; D and trimming come from the DNA. The table records 350,000 to 550,000 clones, around 89% of them present only once. The chain links TRBV19 to TRBJ1-5; 8 bases fit TRBD1. Sequencing was carried out using peripheral blood. This TCR derives from a woman aged 25 to 39 with acute or convalescent COVID-19. DNA of the CDR3: TGTGCCAGTAGTATTGGGACAGGCCAACAGCCCCAGCATTTT. It yields the protein CASSIGTGQQPQHF.